Sequencing of this TCR beta chain was carried out in a study of post-analysis software for immune sequencing data. Overall study findings and caveats: The five TRBV segments detected at higher frequency in patients than in controls included TRBV5-6, TRBV5-1 and TRBV20-1.

Turning to this clonotype: Its specificity is unknown.

Every TCR beta cDNA library bore unique molecular identifiers. TCRdb re-analysed the PCR reads in MiXCR, keeping a single row per CDR3 protein. The repertoire includes hundreds of thousands of distinct CDR3 sequences, roughly 30% of them detected once, and under 0.7% sits in the top ten. Germline V gene data show CDR1 as SGHVS and CDR2 as FQNEAQ. With 5 bases removed from V and 3 bases from J, the gap between germline ends came to 10 bases. This CDR3 has 13 amino acids. Sequencing used blood. This chain links TRBV7-8 with TRBJ2-5, with D tentatively TRBD1 (6 bases). The sequence was collected from a girl between 5 and 17 years old with multiple sclerosis. This CDR3 reads CASSGTPKETQYF. The CDR3, as DNA: TGTGCCAGCAGCGGGACACCTAAAGAGACCCAGTACTTC.